The text below deals with one TCR beta chain. This clonotype was recorded many times. Its recognized antigen is unknown. One end of the junction does not line up with germline, which may come from a read error. Libraries were made using 5' RACE. Sequencing was carried out with an Illumina HiSeq 2500. The second PCR ran for about 6 to 11 cycles and used a J-beta primer mix along with a sample-barcoded 5' primer. Each TCR beta cDNA molecule received a unique molecular identifier from a template-switch 5' adaptor carrying 12 random nucleotides. Each sample yielded at least 3 million CDR3-containing paired-end reads. All of the RNA was converted into first-strand cDNA using the Mint cDNA synthesis kit, with a TRBC-specific oligonucleotide serving as the primer. Following uracil-DNA glycosylase treatment, all cDNA underwent a first 18-cycle PCR with the universal primers M1SS and BC2_uni_R. The study's own analysis went as follows. For normalization, 1 million high-quality reads were randomly selected from each sample, with every read carrying a distinct molecular identifier. Reads sharing molecular identifiers were discarded rather than binned into consensus sequences. MiTCR, with a Q25 quality threshold and the strictest error-elimination algorithm, was used for CDR3 identification, clonotype clustering and error correction. A nonparametric unseen species model with Euler transformation was used to estimate a lower bound on total TCR beta diversity. The raw public data were reprocessed by TCRdb itself: fastp quality trimming at Q25, MiXCR clonotype calling, in-frame beta chains only. Entries are consolidated by CDR3 protein sequence, retaining the most common genes and DNA. What appears here as the V and J calls and clone size reflects TCRdb's work, not the paper's. Here the sample has some 1.4 million distinct CDR3 sequences; roughly 40% occur a single time. Under 8% of the sample goes to the ten largest clones.

The data stem from a study of blood T cells in healthy people across ages (dated by TCRdb to the mid-2010s). Regarding the research as a whole: Template switching captured roughly one uniquely barcoded TCR beta cDNA molecule per two T cells in model experiments. Using deep sequencing normalized with unique cDNA molecular identifiers, the study measured how TCR beta repertoire diversity changes with age. Four age groups were formed from the donors: young (average about 17 years), middle-aged (less than 40), aged (roughly 59) and long-lived (around 82). Donors of different ages were randomly distributed across sequencing lanes to avoid experimental bias. Using the same blood draw, the study looked at two additional independent replicas of 1 million unique cDNA reads for two donors, one aged 18 to 30 and the other aged 80 or older.

Study-level results and caveats: Total diversity estimates from one million sequenced T cells were considered lower bounds and underestimates. Because donor CMV infection status was unknown, age-related changes in expanded clonotypes were potentially confounded. Compared with the aged group, the long-lived group had more naive CD4+ T cells, fewer expanded clones and increased TCR diversity, suggesting age selection. Because profiling used bulk unsorted PBMCs, naive and antigen-experienced compartments could not be compared conclusively. As age increased, observed TCR beta diversity per million T cells dropped in a roughly linear way, and a significant reduction was already evident by age about 36. A strong correlation was found between observed TCR beta diversity and the percentage of naive T cells measured by flow cytometry.

From the germline V gene, CDR1 is SGHAT and CDR2 is FQNNGV. The CDR3 measures 13 amino acids from cysteine to phenylalanine. The entry retains the CDR3 DNA only, 39 bases that are in frame from base 1. The roughly 42 donors, aged about 6 to 95 years, were systemically healthy Caucasian individuals from Russia. About 9.6 milliliters of peripheral blood were collected from each donor into EDTA-treated Vacutainer tubes. Ficoll-Paque density-gradient centrifugation was used to isolate PBMCs, with at least 6.5 million per sample. Total RNA, at least 6 micrograms per sample, was extracted from PBMCs with Trizol reagent. For every donor, flow cytometry on a PBMC aliquot measured the percentage of naive CD45RAhigh/CD27high T cells.

The receptor was isolated from a woman under 30 in good health. Sequencing used blood. Rearrangement joined TRBV11-2 to TRBJ2-7; TRBD1 is a possible D gene, resting on 5 matching bases. The nucleotides read TGCGCCAGCAGCTTGGGGCCCCTCTACGAGCAGTACTTC. This sequence encodes CASSLGPLYEQYF.